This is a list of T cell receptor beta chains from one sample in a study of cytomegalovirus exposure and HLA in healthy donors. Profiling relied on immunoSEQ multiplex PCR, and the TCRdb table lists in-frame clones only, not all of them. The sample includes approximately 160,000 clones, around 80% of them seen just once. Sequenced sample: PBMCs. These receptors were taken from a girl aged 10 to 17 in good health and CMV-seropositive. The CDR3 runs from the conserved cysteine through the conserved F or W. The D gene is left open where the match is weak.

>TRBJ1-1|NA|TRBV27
CASSLKTAGWDEAFF
TGTGCCAGCAGTTTAAAGACAGCGGGATGGGATGAAGCTTTCTTT
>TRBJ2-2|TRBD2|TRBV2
CASSEILAGGSGELFF
TGTGCCAGCAGTGAGATACTAGCGGGAGGGTCCGGGGAGCTGTTTTTT
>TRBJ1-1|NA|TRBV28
CASSFPRTAVF
TGTGCCAGCAGTTTCCCCCGGACAGCCGTCTTT
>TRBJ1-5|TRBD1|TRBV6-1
CASSEVPGQGRGNQPQHF
TGTGCCAGCAGTGAAGTCCCGGGACAGGGTCGGGGCAATCAGCCCCAGCATTTT
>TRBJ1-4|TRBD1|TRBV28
CASSFQGAGEKLFF
TGTGCCAGCAGTTTTCAGGGGGCCGGTGAAAAACTGTTTTTT
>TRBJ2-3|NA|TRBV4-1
CASKVVQATTDTQYF
TGCGCCAGCAAGGTGGTGCAGGCGACCACAGATACGCAGTATTTT
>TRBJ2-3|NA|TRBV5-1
CASSWAPTDTQYF
TGCGCCAGCAGCTGGGCCCCCACAGATACGCAGTATTTT
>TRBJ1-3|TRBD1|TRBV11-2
CASSFGSQGGYTIYF
TGTGCCAGCAGCTTCGGTTCACAGGGGGGGTACACCATATATTTT
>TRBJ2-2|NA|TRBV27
CASSFGTLHTGELFF
TGTGCCAGCAGTTTCGGGACTCTTCACACCGGGGAGCTGTTTTTT
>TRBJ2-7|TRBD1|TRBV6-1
CASSRTGPYEQYF
TGTGCCAGCAGCCGGACAGGGCCCTACGAGCAGTACTTC
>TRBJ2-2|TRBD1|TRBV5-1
CASSTQGAGTGELFF
TGCGCCAGCAGCACACAGGGGGCGGGCACCGGGGAGCTGTTTTTT
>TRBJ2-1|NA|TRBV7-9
CASSLEISGTPLGDEQFF
TGTGCCAGCAGCTTAGAGATCTCCGGGACACCCCTTGGCGATGAGCAGTTCTTC
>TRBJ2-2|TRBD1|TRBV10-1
CASSETGGPRGTGELFF
TGCGCCAGCAGTGAAACAGGGGGCCCTCGTGGAACCGGGGAGCTGTTTTTT
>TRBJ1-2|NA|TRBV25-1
CASISAGPNYGYTF
TGTGCCAGCATCTCGGCAGGGCCTAACTATGGCTACACCTTC
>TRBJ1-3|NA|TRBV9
CASSGAPGNTIYF
TGTGCCAGCAGCGGAGCCCCCGGGAACACCATATATTTT
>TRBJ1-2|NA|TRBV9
CASSAGEGYGYTF
TGTGCCAGCAGCGCGGGAGAGGGCTATGGCTACACCTTC
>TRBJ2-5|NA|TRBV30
CAWSVGVGGQETQYF
TGTGCCTGGAGCGTGGGTGTGGGCGGGCAAGAGACCCAGTACTTC
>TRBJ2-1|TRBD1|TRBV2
CASSLQGVDNEQFF
TGTGCCAGCAGTTTACAGGGGGTAGATAATGAGCAGTTCTTC